This entry describes one T cell receptor (beta chain). Seattle patients were enrolled while actively infected and followed longitudinally. The sample is drawn from a study of blood T cell repertoires in COVID-19. Study context: The United States, Italy and Spain were the sources of the acute and convalescent COVID-19 samples. T cells, B-cell-depleted T cells, or PBMCs provided the cDNA or gDNA that served as material.

The authors' processing: Reference gene primers were amplified, and this amplification served to estimate nucleated cell counts. Method: immunoSEQ multiplex PCR; TCRdb's copy keeps in-frame clones and lacks some. V, J and clone size are taken as reported in that table, and D and trimming were inferred from the DNA itself. The sample carries hundreds of thousands of clones, around 88% recorded once. Sample: peripheral blood. The sequence derives from a woman in her twenties or thirties with COVID-19, enrolled during active disease.

Here the CDR3 reads CASSHGQGVEAFF. DNA for the CDR3: TGTGCCAGCAGCCACGGACAGGGGGTCGAAGCTTTCTTT. The chain uses TRBV2 and TRBJ1-1; 10 bases are a match to TRBD1. This CDR3 has 13 amino acids. Trimming at V came to 6 bases and at J to 8 bases, leaving 6 bases not matched to a gene. CDR1 is SNHLY, CDR2 FYNNEI, per germline. The full variable domain, its missing parts supplied by reference TRBV2 and TRBJ1-1, is EPEVTQTPSHQVTQMGQEVILRCVPISNHLYFYWYRQILGQKVEFLVSFYNNEISEKSEIFDDQFSVERPDGSNFTLKIRSTKLEDSAMYFCASSHGQGVEAFFGQGTRLTVV.